A single sample gave rise to the 20 T cell receptor delta chains below, sequenced in a study of delta chains in infants with herpesvirus infections. Gamma-chain- and delta-chain-specific primers converted PBMC RNA into TCR cDNA. TCRdb reapplied CATT to the RT-PCR reads. The data hold over a thousand delta-chain clones, with around a third observed a single time. The sequenced sample was peripheral blood, obtained at time point 1 of longitudinal follow-up. These TCRs come from a human donor who was a Ugandan infant, either HIV-exposed or HIV-unexposed (not recorded which).

This sequence joins TRDV1 and TRDJ1; TRDD3 is a possible D gene (9 bases). Germline V CDR1 and CDR2: TSWWSYY, QGS. CDR3 length: 25 amino acids. V was clipped by 0 bases and J by 0 bases, with 38 bases between them. The CDR3 coding sequence is TGTGCTCTTGGGGAACTACGGTCTCTTCTTCCTACTACGTCCCACTGGGGGACCAACACCGATAAACTCATCTTT. Protein sequence: CALGELRSLLPTTSHWGTNTDKLIF.

V is TRDV1 and J is TRDJ1; 10 bases map to TRDD3. The CDR3 covers 19 residues. V was pared by 0 bases and J by 0 bases, with 10 bases of the junction left unmatched. Germline V gene data show CDR1 as TSWWSYY and CDR2 as QGS. CDR3 sequence reads: CALGELTWVGDTDTDKLIF. The CDR3 nucleotides read TGTGCTCTTGGGGAACTAACGTGGGTGGGGGATACCGACACCGATAAACTCATCTTT.

This clone was observed once. The gene calls are TRDV1 and TRDJ1; 7 bases agree with TRDD2. V lost 4 bases and J lost 0; bases outside the gene matches: 14. This CDR3 contains 18 residues. CDR1 is TSWWSYY, CDR2 QGS, per germline. CDR3 loop: CALGGHFLRDSYTDKLIF. CDR3 nucleotide sequence: TGTGCTCTTGGGGGCCATTTCCTACGGGATTCGTACACCGATAAACTCATCTTT.

Note on this clone: A read error may explain this, as a much larger clone is one base away. The same CDR3 can be traced to other DNA sequences in this sample. CDR3 nucleotide sequence: TGTGCCTGTGACATACTGGGGGACTCCTGGGACACTCGACAGATGTTTTTC. Translation gives CACDILGDSWDTRQMFF. The rearrangement uses TRDV2 and TRDJ3; 9 bases fit TRDD3. CDR3 length: 17 residues. Germline-derived CDR1 and CDR2 are GEAIGNYY and EKD.

The chain uses TRDV1 and TRDJ1; 8 nucleotides align to TRDD3. The V gene's germline CDR1 is TSWWSYY and CDR2 QGS. With V trimmed by 5 bases and J by 2 bases, 13 bases remained unmatched. There are 17 residues in the CDR3. The CDR3: CALGNSPSMGDTDKLIF. The CDR3 DNA reads as TGTGCTCTTGGGAACTCTCCTAGTATGGGGGATACCGATAAACTCATCTTT.

The rearrangement links TRDV3 to TRDJ1; 7 bases fit TRDD2. Looked up from germline, CDR1 is TVYSNPD and CDR2 is GDNSRS (reference sequence). V lost 1 base to trimming and J lost 3 bases; unmatched junction nucleotides: 11. The length of the CDR3 is 15 residues. In nucleotides, the CDR3 is TGTGCCTTTATTTCCTACGGGGCTTTGCCCGATAAACTCATCTTT. This sequence encodes CAFISYGALPDKLIF. Drawing the rest from reference TRDV3 and TRDJ1, the complete variable domain is CDKVTQSSPDQTVASGSEVVLLCTYDTVYSNPDLFWYRIRPDYSFQFVFYGDNSRSEGADFTQGRFSVKHILTQKAFHLVISPVRTEDSATYYCAFISYGALPDKLIFGKGTRVTVEP.

The rearrangement links TRDV1 to TRDJ2; 10 bases are a match to TRDD3. The CDR3 has 19 residues. From germline, CDR1 is TSWWSYY and CDR2 QGS. Losses at the gene ends were 4 bases for V and 3 bases for J; bases not matched to a gene: 14. The CDR3: CALGGTGGGDTLLTAQLFF. CDR3 DNA sequence: TGTGCTCTTGGGGGAACCGGAGGGGGGGATACGCTGCTGACAGCACAACTCTTCTTT.

For this clone: Possible read error: a much larger clone is one base away. This chain links TRDV2 with TRDJ3; 10 nucleotides match TRDD3. CDR3 length: 17 amino acids. In germline, CDR1 is GEAIGNYY, CDR2 EKD. The CDR3 DNA reads TGTGCCTGGGACATACTGGGGGATTATTGGGACACCCGACAGATGTTTTTC. This encodes CAWDILGDYWDTRQMFF.

Details on this clone: A much larger clonotype is one base distant, so this may be a read error. The chain recombines TRDV2 with TRDJ3; the match to TRDD3 covers 10 bases. There are 17 residues in the CDR3. The trim removed 2 bases at V and 8 bases at J, leaving 8 bases unmatched. Germline CDR1 and CDR2: GEAIGNYY and EKD. CDR3 bases: TGTGCCTGTGACATACTGGGGGATTATTGGCACACCCGACAGATGTTTTTC. Translated: CACDILGDYWHTRQMFF.

This clone is labeled as large. Other DNA sequences of this sample code for an identical CDR3. V is TRDV1 and J is TRDJ4, with 9 bases lining up with TRDD2. The CDR3 consists of 16 residues. CDR1 and CDR2 from the germline V gene are TSWWSYY and QGS. After removal of 5 bases from V and 2 bases from J, the junction contained 12 bases not matched to a gene. The CDR3 loop is CALGSPSYKNCRPLIF. CDR3 nucleotide sequence: TGTGCTCTTGGGTCTCCTTCCTACAAAAATTGTAGACCCCTGATCTTT.

Concerning this clone: This could be a read error, since a much larger clone is one nucleotide away. The same CDR3 arises from other DNA sequences in this sample as well. This chain connects TRDV2 to TRDJ3; 8 nucleotides line up with TRDD3. CDR1 and CDR2 from the germline V gene are GEAIGNYY and EKD. The CDR3 covers 19 residues. V dropped 3 bases and J dropped 4; count of bases not matched to a gene: 13. This chain's CDR3 is CACDATGGHFSWDTRQMFF. CDR3 sequence (DNA): TGTGCCTGTGACGCGACTGGGGGGCACTTCTCATGGGACACCCGACAGATGTTTTTC.

V gene TRDV1 combines with J gene TRDJ1, with 12 bases fitting TRDD3. The V gene's germline CDR1 is TSWWSYY and CDR2 QGS. The trim removed 1 base at V and 6 bases at J, leaving 24 bases unmatched. There are 22 residues in the CDR3. For the CDR3, the DNA is TGTGCTCTTGGGGAACCTAAAGGCCTTCTACTGGGGGATACCGGGGAAACCAATAAACTCATCTTT. It specifies CALGEPKGLLLGDTGETNKLIF.

This chain connects TRDV1 to TRDJ1; the match to TRDD3 covers 9 bases. Germline-derived CDR1 and CDR2 are TSWWSYY and QGS. J lost 0 bases, V lost 0 bases, and 8 bases had no gene match. This CDR3 region has 18 residues. The CDR3 is CALGELSGGFVYTDKLIF. The CDR3, as DNA: TGTGCTCTTGGGGAACTTTCTGGGGGATTCGTCTACACCGATAAACTCATCTTT.

This chain links TRDV1 with TRDJ1; 12 positions agree with TRDD3. Germline V gives CDR1 TSWWSYY, CDR2 QGS. CDR3 length: 16 residues. With V trimmed by 8 bases and J by 5 bases, 12 bases remained unmatched. This CDR3 is CALPYRTGGYSDKLIF. The CDR3 DNA reads as TGTGCTCTTCCCTACCGGACTGGGGGATACTCTGATAAACTCATCTTT.

V usage is TRDV1 and J usage is TRDJ1; TRDD3 agrees at 12 bases. The CDR3 loop spans 18 amino acids. Looked up from germline, CDR1 is TSWWSYY and CDR2 is QGS. V gave up 0 bases and J gave up 6 bases; unmatched junction bases: 11. The CDR3 sequence is CALGELLMLGDTPYKLIF. DNA of the CDR3: TGTGCTCTTGGGGAACTTTTAATGCTGGGGGATACGCCCTATAAACTCATCTTT.

Comments on this clone: Just one base apart from a much larger clone, this may be a read error. V and J are TRDV1 and TRDJ1; D perhaps matches TRDD2 (6 bases). Per the germline V gene, CDR1 is TSWWSYY and CDR2 is QGS. The CDR3 has 20 amino acids. V lost 1 base and J lost 2, with 26 bases in between. The CDR3 nucleotides are TGTGCTCTTGGGGAACCCTTGGTCCTACGAATAATACCTTCTACCGATAAACTCATCTTT. This codes for CALGEPLVLRIIPSTDKLIF.

This clone was seen a handful of times. The chain joins TRDV1 to TRDJ1; maybe TRDD3 (6 bases). The germline V gene encodes CDR1 TSWWSYY and CDR2 QGS. Trimming left V 1 base short and J 5 bases short, with 20 bases between. CDR3 length equals 17 residues. CDR3 coding DNA: TGTGCTCTTGGGGAACGCGCATCCGGGTTTCTGGGGGATAAACTCATCTTT. Encoded protein: CALGERASGFLGDKLIF.

CDR3 sequence (DNA): TGTGCTTATAGGAGCGCGAGGGGATACGCCGATAAACTCATCTTT. This sequence encodes CAYRSARGYADKLIF. The chain employs TRAV38-2/DV8 and TRDJ1; the match to TRDD3 covers 9 bases. CDR3 length: 15 residues. CDR1 TSESDYY and CDR2 QEAYKQQN come from the germline V gene. After removal of 0 bases from V and 3 bases from J, the junction contained 3 bases not matched to a gene.

This clone is large. The rearrangement joins TRAV29/DV5 to TRDJ1; 12 bases are a match to TRDD3. Per the germline V gene, CDR1 is NSMFDY and CDR2 is ISSIKDK. There are 21 residues in the CDR3. V gave up 3 bases and J gave up 1 base; unmatched junction bases: 22. The CDR3 nucleotides read TGTGCAGCAAAGGCCTCGTTTGGGGTGGATACTGGGGGATACCTCACCGATAAACTCATCTTT. Encoded protein: CAAKASFGVDTGGYLTDKLIF.

By sample share, this clone is large. CDR3 nucleotide sequence: TGTGCTCTTGGGAACCCTACTTCAGTACTGGGGTGTGGACCGTACACCGATAAACTCATCTTT. Translated, it gives CALGNPTSVLGCGPYTDKLIF. The V call is TRDV1, the J call TRDJ1, with 7 bases lining up with TRDD3. This CDR3 contains 21 residues. Germline CDR1 and CDR2: TSWWSYY and QGS. Trimming at V came to 5 bases and at J to 0 bases, leaving 24 bases not matched to a gene.